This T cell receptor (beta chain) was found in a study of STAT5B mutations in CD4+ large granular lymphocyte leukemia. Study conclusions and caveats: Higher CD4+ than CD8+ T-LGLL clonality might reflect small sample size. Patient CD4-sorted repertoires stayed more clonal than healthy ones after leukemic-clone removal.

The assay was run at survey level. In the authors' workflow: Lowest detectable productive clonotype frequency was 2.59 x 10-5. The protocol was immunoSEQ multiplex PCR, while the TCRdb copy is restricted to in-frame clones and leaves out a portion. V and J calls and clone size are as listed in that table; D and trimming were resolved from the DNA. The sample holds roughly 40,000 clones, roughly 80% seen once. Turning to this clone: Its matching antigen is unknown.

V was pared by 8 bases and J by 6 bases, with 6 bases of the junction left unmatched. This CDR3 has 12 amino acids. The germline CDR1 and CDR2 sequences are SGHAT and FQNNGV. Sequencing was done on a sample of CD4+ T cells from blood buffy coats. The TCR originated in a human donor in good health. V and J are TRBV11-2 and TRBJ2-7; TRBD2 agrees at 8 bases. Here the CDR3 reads CASHGGAGEQYF. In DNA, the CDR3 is TGTGCCAGCCACGGGGGGGCTGGCGAGCAGTACTTC.